Listed below are T cell receptor beta chains from one sample, sequenced in a study of blood T cell repertoires in COVID-19. The method was immunoSEQ multiplex PCR; TCRdb's version includes in-frame clones alone and lacks a portion of them. This sample yields some 250,000 clones, of which 75% to 85% are seen a single time; 12% belongs to the top ten. Sequencing used peripheral blood. The receptors shown here come from a woman aged 55 to 70 with active or convalescent COVID-19. Each CDR3 is given with its conserved first and last residue. Each record gives: clone size, J gene, D gene, V gene, CDR3 protein, CDR3 DNA. A D gene is named only where the DNA matches it firmly. Size is stated for part of the rows, as once, few or many counts, or as a class when the clone is expanded.

>-|TRBJ2-3|TRBD1|TRBV10-1
CASSLDRGTTDTQYF
TGCGCCAGCAGCCTCGACAGGGGGACTACAGATACGCAGTATTTT
>-|TRBJ1-1|-|TRBV4-1
CASSPRGAGTEAFF
TGCGCCAGCAGCCCAAGAGGGGCGGGGACTGAAGCTTTCTTT
>-|TRBJ2-3|TRBD2|TRBV7-2
CASSFRSSGVPTDTQYF
TGTGCCAGCAGCTTTCGGTCTAGCGGGGTCCCCACAGATACGCAGTATTTT
>once|TRBJ2-2|TRBD1|TRBV19
CASMRQGDTGELFF
TGTGCCAGTATGAGACAGGGTGACACCGGGGAGCTGTTTTTT
>-|TRBJ2-1|-|TRBV9
CASSVARGGNEQFF
TGTGCCAGCAGCGTCGCTAGGGGTGGCAATGAGCAGTTCTTC
>-|TRBJ2-4|-|TRBV21-1
CASSKAREGLAKNIQYF
TGTGCCAGCAGCAAAGCGCGGGAAGGTCTAGCCAAAAACATTCAGTACTTC
>-|TRBJ1-1|TRBD1|TRBV10-3
CAIKEGAGTEAFF
TGTGCCATCAAGGAGGGGGCGGGAACTGAAGCTTTCTTT
>-|TRBJ1-1|TRBD1|TRBV7-9
CASTPRGQRNTEAFF
TGTGCCAGCACCCCAAGGGGACAGAGGAACACTGAAGCTTTCTTT
>many|TRBJ1-6|TRBD1|TRBV9
CASSARTGTNSPLHF
TGTGCCAGCAGCGCCCGGACAGGGACCAATTCACCCCTCCACTTT
>-|TRBJ1-5|TRBD1|TRBV5-1
CASSSGGGNQPQHF
TGCGCCAGCAGCTCAGGGGGTGGCAATCAGCCCCAGCATTTT
>-|TRBJ1-4|-|TRBV4-2
CASSQAGGDEKLFF
TGTGCCAGCAGCCAAGCGGGGGGGGATGAAAAACTGTTTTTT
>-|TRBJ2-1|-|TRBV15
CATSSGGRNEQFF
TGTGCCACCAGCAGCGGGGGACGGAATGAGCAGTTCTTC
>many|TRBJ1-6|-|TRBV4-1
CASSQEGPASTLHF
TGCGCCAGCAGCCAAGAGGGCCCGGCATCCACCCTCCACTTT
>-|TRBJ1-1|-|TRBV5-4
CASSFVAAMNTEAFF
TGTGCCAGCAGCTTTGTGGCGGCCATGAACACTGAAGCTTTCTTT
>-|TRBJ2-3|-|TRBV28
CASSLGHMKTNTQYF
TGTGCCAGCTCCCTGGGACATATGAAGACAAATACGCAGTATTTT
>few|TRBJ2-2|-|TRBV3-1/TRBV3-2
CASSQDRPINTGELFF
TGTGCCAGCAGCCAAGATCGTCCTATAAACACCGGGGAGCTGTTTTTT
>-|TRBJ1-2|-|TRBV6-6
CASSYSPQDGYTF
TGTGCCAGCAGTTACTCGCCGCAGGATGGCTACACCTTC
>-|TRBJ1-1|-|TRBV10-3
CAISWGGNTEAFF
TGTGCCATCAGTTGGGGGGGGAACACTGAAGCTTTCTTT
>-|TRBJ1-1|-|TRBV3-1/TRBV3-2
CASSQGGPNTEAFF
TGTGCCAGCAGCCAAGGGGGCCCGAACACTGAAGCTTTCTTT
>-|TRBJ2-7|TRBD2|TRBV6-5
CASGPAWGGEQYF
TGTGCCAGCGGTCCCGCTTGGGGGGGCGAGCAGTACTTC
>-|TRBJ2-3|TRBD2|TRBV15
CATSRRYGTSGGRTDTQYF
TGTGCCACCAGCAGGCGCTACGGGACTAGCGGGGGGCGGACAGATACGCAGTATTTT
>-|TRBJ2-7|TRBD2|TRBV7-8
CASSYAGGSSYEQYF
TGTGCCAGCAGCTATGCGGGGGGGAGCTCCTACGAGCAGTACTTC
>-|TRBJ1-5|-|TRBV23-1
CASSQPQGKSQHF
TGCGCCAGCAGTCAACCACAGGGAAAGTCCCAGCATTTT
>-|TRBJ2-1|TRBD2|TRBV25-1
CASSEPALAGAYNEQFF
TGTGCCAGCAGTGAGCCCGCGTTAGCGGGGGCTTACAATGAGCAGTTCTTC
>-|TRBJ1-3|-|TRBV2
CASSVANSGNTIYF
TGTGCCAGCAGTGTGGCAAACTCTGGAAACACCATATATTTT
>-|TRBJ1-5|TRBD1|TRBV5-8
CASSADRGQPQHF
TGTGCCAGCAGCGCGGACAGGGGTCAGCCCCAGCATTTT
>-|TRBJ1-6|TRBD1|TRBV5-5
CASGTGSDSPLHF
TGTGCCAGCGGGACAGGGTCGGATTCACCCCTCCACTTT
>-|TRBJ2-2|TRBD1|TRBV2
CASNGPGTGLKNTGELFF
TGTGCCAGCAACGGTCCCGGGACAGGGCTCAAGAACACCGGGGAGCTGTTTTTT
>-|TRBJ1-3|TRBD1|TRBV2
CASRGQGAKGNTIYF
TGTGCCAGCAGAGGACAGGGGGCGAAAGGAAACACCATATATTTT
>-|TRBJ1-1|-|TRBV29-1
CSVDLGRGRHTEAFF
TGCAGCGTTGACTTGGGGCGTGGGCGTCACACTGAAGCTTTCTTT
>-|TRBJ2-1|TRBD2|TRBV7-8
CASSAGLPRSPSSYNEQFF
TGTGCCAGCAGCGCGGGACTACCGAGAAGCCCCAGCTCCTACAATGAGCAGTTCTTC
>-|TRBJ2-1|TRBD2|TRBV6-5
CASSWSGGSNEQFF
TGTGCCAGCAGTTGGAGCGGGGGTTCCAATGAGCAGTTCTTC
>-|TRBJ2-1|-|TRBV20-1
CSARDVRQFF
TGCAGTGCTAGAGATGTGCGGCAGTTCTTC
>-|TRBJ1-6|-|TRBV11-2
CASSLQGRESPLHF
TGTGCCAGCAGCTTGCAGGGGAGGGAGTCGCCCCTCCACTTT
>-|TRBJ1-1|-|TRBV12-3/TRBV12-4
CATQGLNTEAFF
TGTGCCACCCAGGGACTTAACACTGAAGCTTTCTTT
>-|TRBJ2-1|-|TRBV15
CATSIGQGLSFLAEQFF
TGTGCCACCAGCATAGGGCAGGGACTGTCCTTCCTCGCTGAGCAGTTCTTC
>-|TRBJ2-3|TRBD2|TRBV25-1
CATRAGGVDTQYF
TGTGCCACTCGAGCGGGGGGGGTAGATACGCAGTATTTT
>-|TRBJ1-5|-|TRBV20-1
CSASLLTGDSNQPQHF
TGCAGTGCTAGTTTGTTAACAGGAGATAGCAATCAGCCCCAGCATTTT
>-|TRBJ1-5|-|TRBV29-1
CSVVAGGRNQPQHF
TGCAGCGTTGTCGCCGGGGGTAGAAATCAGCCCCAGCATTTT
>-|TRBJ1-1|-|TRBV6-5
CASRWLLGGRAFF
TGTGCCAGCAGGTGGTTGTTGGGGGGTAGGGCTTTCTTT
>once|TRBJ1-5|TRBD1|TRBV9
CASSDGLTGDQPQHF
TGTGCCAGCAGCGACGGGCTTACAGGGGATCAGCCCCAGCATTTT
>-|TRBJ1-5|-|TRBV29-1
CSVGTGQYNQPQHF
TGCAGCGTTGGTACTGGACAGTACAATCAGCCCCAGCATTTT